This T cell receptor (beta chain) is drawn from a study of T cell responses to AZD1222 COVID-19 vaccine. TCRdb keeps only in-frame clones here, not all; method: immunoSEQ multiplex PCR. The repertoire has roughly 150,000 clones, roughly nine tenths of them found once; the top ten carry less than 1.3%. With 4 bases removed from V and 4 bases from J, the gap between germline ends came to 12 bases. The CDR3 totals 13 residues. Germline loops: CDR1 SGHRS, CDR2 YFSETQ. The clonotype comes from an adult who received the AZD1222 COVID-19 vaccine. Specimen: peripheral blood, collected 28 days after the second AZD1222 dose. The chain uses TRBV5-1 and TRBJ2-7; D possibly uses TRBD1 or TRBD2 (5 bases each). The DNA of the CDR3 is TGCGCCAGCAGCAGGGACCCCTCTTACGAGCAGTACTTC. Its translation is CASSRDPSYEQYF.